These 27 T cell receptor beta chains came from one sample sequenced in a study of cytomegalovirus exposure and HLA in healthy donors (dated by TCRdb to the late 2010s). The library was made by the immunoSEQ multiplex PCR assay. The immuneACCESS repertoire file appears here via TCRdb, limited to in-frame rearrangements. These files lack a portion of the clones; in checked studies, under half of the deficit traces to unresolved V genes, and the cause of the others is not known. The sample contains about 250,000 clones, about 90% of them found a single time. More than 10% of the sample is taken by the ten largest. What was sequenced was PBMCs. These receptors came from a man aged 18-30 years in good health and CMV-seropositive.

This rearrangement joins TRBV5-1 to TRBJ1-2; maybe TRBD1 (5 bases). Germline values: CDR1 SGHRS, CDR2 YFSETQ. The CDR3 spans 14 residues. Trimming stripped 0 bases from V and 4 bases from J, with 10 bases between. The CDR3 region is CASSLGDSPYGYTF. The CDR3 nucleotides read TGCGCCAGCAGCTTGGGAGACAGCCCCTATGGCTACACCTTC. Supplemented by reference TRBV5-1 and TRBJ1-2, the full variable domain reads KAGVTQTPRYLIKTRGQQVTLSCSPISGHRSVSWYQQTPGQGLQFLFEYFSETQRNKGNFPGRFSGRQFSNSRSEMNVSTLELGDSALYLCASSLGDSPYGYTFGSGTRLTVV.

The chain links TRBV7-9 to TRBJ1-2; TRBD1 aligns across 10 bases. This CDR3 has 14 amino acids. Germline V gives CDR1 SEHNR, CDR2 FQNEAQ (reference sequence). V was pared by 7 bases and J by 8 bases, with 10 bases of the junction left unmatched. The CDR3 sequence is CASTQGTGVEGYTF. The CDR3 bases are TGTGCCAGCACCCAGGGGACAGGGGTTGAGGGCTACACCTTC.

In nucleotides, the CDR3 is TGTGCCAGTAGTATCCGACTGACGCTTCTCCAAGAGACCCAGTACTTC. Translating it yields CASSIRLTLLQETQYF. V usage is TRBV19 and J usage is TRBJ2-5; D is undetermined. V lost 3 bases and J lost 1, with 15 bases in between. This CDR3 region has 16 residues. Germline CDR1 reads LNHDA; CDR2 reads SQIVND (reference sequence).

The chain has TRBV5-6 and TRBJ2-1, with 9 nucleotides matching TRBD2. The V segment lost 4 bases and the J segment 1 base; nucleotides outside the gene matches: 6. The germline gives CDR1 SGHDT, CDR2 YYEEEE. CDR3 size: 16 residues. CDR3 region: CASSHHSGSSYNEQFF. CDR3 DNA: TGTGCCAGCAGCCATCATAGCGGGAGTTCCTACAATGAGCAGTTCTTC.

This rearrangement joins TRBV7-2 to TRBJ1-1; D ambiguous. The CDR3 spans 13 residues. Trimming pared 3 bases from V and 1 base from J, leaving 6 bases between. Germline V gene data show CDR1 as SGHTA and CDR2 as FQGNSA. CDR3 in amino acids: CASSFARNTEAFF. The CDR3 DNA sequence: TGTGCCAGCAGCTTCGCTAGGAACACTGAAGCTTTCTTT.

In DNA form, the CDR3 reads TGCGCCAGCAGCCAGGCCTGGGGACTGAATACGAAGGGGGCTTTCTTT. Its protein is CASSQAWGLNTKGAFF. V gene TRBV4-1 combines with J gene TRBJ1-1; a weak D match, TRBD1 (5 bases). Germline CDR1 is MGHRA and CDR2 is YSYEKL. The germline V and J ends were trimmed by 3 bases and 11 bases, with 25 bases remaining between them. The CDR3 is 16 amino acids.

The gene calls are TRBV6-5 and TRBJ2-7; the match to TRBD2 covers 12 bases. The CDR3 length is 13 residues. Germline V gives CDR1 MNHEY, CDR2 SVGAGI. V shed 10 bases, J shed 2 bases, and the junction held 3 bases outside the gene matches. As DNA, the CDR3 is TGTGCCACCCGGACTAGCGGGACCTACGAGCAGTACTTC. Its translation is CATRTSGTYEQYF.

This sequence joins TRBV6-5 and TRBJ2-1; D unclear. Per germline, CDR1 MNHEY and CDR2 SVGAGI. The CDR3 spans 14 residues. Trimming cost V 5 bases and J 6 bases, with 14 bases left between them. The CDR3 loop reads CASSPPPAFNEQFF. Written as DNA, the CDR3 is TGTGCCAGCAGTCCCCCGCCTGCCTTCAATGAGCAGTTCTTC.

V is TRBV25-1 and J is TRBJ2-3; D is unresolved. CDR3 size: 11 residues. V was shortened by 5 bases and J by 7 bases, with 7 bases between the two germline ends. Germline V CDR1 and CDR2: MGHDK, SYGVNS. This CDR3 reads CASSQVNTQYF. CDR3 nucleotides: TGTGCCAGCAGTCAGGTTAATACGCAGTATTTT.

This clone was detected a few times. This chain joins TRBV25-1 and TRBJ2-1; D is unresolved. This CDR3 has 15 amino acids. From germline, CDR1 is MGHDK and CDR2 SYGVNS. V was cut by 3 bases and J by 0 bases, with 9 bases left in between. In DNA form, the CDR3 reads TGTGCCAGCAGTGAGAGCGCTAGCTCCTACAATGAGCAGTTCTTC. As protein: CASSESASSYNEQFF.

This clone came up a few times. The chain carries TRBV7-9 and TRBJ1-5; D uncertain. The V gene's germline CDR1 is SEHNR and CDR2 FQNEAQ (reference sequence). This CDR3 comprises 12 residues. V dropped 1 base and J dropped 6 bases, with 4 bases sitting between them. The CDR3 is CASSLDGQPQHF. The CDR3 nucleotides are TGTGCCAGCAGCTTAGATGGTCAGCCCCAGCATTTT.

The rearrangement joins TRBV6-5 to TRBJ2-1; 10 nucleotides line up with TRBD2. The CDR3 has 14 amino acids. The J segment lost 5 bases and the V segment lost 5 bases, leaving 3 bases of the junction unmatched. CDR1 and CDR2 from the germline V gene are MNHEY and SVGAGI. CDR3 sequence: CASSGTSANNEQFF. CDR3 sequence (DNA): TGTGCCAGCAGTGGGACTAGCGCTAACAATGAGCAGTTCTTC.

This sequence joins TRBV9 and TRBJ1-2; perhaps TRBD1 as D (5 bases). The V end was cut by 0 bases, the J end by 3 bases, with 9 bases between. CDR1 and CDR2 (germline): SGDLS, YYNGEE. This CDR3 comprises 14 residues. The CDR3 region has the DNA TGTGCCAGCAGCGTAGGGCGGGGGGACTATGGCTACACCTTC. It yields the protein CASSVGRGDYGYTF.

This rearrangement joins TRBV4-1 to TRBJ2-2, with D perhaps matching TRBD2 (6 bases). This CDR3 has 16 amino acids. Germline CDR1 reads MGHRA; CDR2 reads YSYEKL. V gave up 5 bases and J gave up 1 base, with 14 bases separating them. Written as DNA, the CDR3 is TGCGCCAGCAGCACGGAACGGGGGAAGAACACCGGGGAGCTGTTTTTT. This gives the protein CASSTERGKNTGELFF.

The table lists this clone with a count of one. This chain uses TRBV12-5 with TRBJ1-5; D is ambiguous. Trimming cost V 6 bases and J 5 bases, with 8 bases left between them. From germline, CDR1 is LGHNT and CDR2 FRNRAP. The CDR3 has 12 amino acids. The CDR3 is CASGPRDQPQHF. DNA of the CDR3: TGTGCTAGTGGCCCCAGAGATCAGCCCCAGCATTTT.

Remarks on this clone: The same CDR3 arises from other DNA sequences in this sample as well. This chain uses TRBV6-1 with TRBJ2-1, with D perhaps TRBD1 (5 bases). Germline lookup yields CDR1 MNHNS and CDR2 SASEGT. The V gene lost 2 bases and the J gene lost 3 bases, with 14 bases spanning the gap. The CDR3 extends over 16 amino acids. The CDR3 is CASSEPQQALYNEQFF. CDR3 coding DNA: TGTGCCAGCAGTGAACCCCAACAGGCCCTCTACAATGAGCAGTTCTTC.

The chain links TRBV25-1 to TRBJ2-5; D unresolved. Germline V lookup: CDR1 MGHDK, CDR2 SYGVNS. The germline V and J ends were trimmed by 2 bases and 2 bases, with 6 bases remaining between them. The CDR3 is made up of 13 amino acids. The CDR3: CASSEVGQETQYF. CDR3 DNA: TGTGCCAGCAGTGAAGTGGGGCAAGAGACCCAGTACTTC.

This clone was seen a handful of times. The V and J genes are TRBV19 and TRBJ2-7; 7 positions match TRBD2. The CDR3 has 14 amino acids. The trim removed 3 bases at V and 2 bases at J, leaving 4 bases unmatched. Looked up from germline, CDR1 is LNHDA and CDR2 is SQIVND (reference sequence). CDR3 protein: CASSMGLAAYEQYF. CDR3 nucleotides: TGTGCCAGTAGTATGGGGCTAGCGGCCTACGAGCAGTACTTC. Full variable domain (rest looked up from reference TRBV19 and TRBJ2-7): DGGITQSPKYLFRKEGQNVTLSCEQNLNHDAMYWYRQDPGQGLRLIYYSQIVNDFQKGDIAEGYSVSREKKESFPLTVTSAQKNPTAFYLCASSMGLAAYEQYFGPGTRLTVT.

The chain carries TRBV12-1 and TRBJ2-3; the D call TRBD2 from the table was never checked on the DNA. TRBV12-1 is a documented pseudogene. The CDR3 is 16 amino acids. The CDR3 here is CASSFVALADTDTQYF. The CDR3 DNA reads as TGTGCCAGCAGCTTTGTGGCGCTAGCGGACACAGATACGCAGTATTTT.

The CDR3 DNA is TGTGCCAGCAGCCCCGGGACAGAGAGTTCCTACGAGCAGTACTTC. Protein sequence: CASSPGTESSYEQYF. This chain connects TRBV11-2 to TRBJ2-7; 7 positions match TRBD1. Losses at the gene ends were 5 bases for V and 1 base for J; bases not matched to a gene: 8. The CDR3 has 15 residues. The V gene's germline CDR1 is SGHAT and CDR2 FQNNGV.

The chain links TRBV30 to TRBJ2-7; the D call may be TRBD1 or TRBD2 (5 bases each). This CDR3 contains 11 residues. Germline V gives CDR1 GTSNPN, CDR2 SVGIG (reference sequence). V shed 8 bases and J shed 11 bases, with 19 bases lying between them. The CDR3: CAGARGGLEYF. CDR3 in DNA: TGTGCCGGAGCTCGGGGCGGTCTTGAGTACTTC.

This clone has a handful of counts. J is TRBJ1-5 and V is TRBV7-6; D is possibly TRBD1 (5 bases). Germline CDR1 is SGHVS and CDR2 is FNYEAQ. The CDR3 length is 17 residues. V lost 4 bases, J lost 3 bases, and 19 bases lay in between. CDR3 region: CASSSQPGVGINQPQHF. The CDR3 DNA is TGTGCCAGCAGCTCCCAACCGGGGGTGGGCATCAATCAGCCCCAGCATTTT. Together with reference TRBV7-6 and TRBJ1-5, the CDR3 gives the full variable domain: GAGVSQSPRYKVTKRGQDVALRCDPISGHVSLYWYRQALGQGPEFLTYFNYEAQQDKSGLPNDRFSAERPEGSISTLTIQRTEQRDSAMYRCASSSQPGVGINQPQHFGDGTRLSIL.

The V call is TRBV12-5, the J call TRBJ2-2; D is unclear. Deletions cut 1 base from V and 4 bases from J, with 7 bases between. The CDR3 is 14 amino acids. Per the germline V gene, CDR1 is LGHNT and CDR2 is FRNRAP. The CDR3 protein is CASGLGTSTGELFF. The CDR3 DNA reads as TGTGCTAGTGGTTTGGGCACTTCCACCGGGGAGCTGTTTTTT.

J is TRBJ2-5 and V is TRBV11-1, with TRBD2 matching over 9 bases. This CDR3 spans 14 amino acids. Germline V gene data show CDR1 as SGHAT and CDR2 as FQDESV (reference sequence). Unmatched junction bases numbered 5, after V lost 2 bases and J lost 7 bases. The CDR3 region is CASSLSWREGTQYF. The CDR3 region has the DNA TGTGCCAGCAGCTTAAGCTGGCGGGAGGGGACCCAGTACTTC.

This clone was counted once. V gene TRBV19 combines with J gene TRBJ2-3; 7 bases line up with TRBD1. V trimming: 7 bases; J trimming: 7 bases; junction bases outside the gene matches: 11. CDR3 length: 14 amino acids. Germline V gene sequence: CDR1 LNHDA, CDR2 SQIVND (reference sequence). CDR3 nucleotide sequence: TGTGCCAGTACCCCCCAGACAGGGCCCTATACGCAGTATTTT. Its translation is CASTPQTGPYTQYF.

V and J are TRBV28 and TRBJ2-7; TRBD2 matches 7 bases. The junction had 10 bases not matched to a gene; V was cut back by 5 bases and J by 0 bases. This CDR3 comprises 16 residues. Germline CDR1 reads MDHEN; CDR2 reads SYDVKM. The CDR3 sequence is CASSLASRDYSYEQYF. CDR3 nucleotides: TGTGCCAGCAGTCTCGCGTCCCGGGACTACTCCTACGAGCAGTACTTC.

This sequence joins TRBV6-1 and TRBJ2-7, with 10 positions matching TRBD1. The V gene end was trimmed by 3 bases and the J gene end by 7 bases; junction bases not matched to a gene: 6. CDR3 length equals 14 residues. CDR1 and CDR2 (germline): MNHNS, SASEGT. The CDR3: CASSEGTGEGEQYF. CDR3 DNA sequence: TGTGCCAGCAGTGAGGGGACAGGGGAAGGAGAGCAGTACTTC.